This T cell receptor (beta chain) appears in the sequencing data of a study of cytomegalovirus exposure and HLA in healthy donors. Study summary: In a later analysis, it was reported that the roughly 120 validation repertoires had been produced on the same platform as the 700 or so repertoires belonging to the first cohort.

The data were produced by immunoSEQ multiplex PCR, yet TCRdb's version contains in-frame clones alone and is incomplete. The data contain 110,000 to 150,000 clones, over 90% of them seen just once; the ten biggest clones take up 1.5% to 2%. This TCR derives from a man younger than 30 in good health and CMV-seropositive. Sequenced material: PBMCs.

CDR3 in DNA: TGCGCCAGCAGCTTGGCAGGGGGCGGGAACACTGAAGCTTTCTTT. It encodes CASSLAGGGNTEAFF. The chain carries TRBV5-1 and TRBJ1-1; 8 bases map to TRBD1. V lost 0 bases, J lost 1 base, and 2 bases stayed unmatched. The length of the CDR3 is 15 residues. The germline V gene encodes CDR1 SGHRS and CDR2 YFSETQ.